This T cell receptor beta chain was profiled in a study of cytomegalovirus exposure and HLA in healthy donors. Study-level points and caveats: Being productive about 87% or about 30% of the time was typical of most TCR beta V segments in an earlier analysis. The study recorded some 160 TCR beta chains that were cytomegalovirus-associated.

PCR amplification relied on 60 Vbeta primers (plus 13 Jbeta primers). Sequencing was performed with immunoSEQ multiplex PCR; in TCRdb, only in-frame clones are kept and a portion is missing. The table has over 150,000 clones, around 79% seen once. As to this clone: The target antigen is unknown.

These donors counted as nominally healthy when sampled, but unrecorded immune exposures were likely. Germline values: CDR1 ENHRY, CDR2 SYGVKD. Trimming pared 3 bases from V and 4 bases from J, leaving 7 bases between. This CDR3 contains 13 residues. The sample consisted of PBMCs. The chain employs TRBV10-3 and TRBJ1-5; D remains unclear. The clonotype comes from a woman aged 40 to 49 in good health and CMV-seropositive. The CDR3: CAISEQLNQPQHF. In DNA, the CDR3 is TGTGCCATCAGTGAACAGCTTAATCAGCCCCAGCATTTT.